Below, 10 T cell receptor beta chains from the same sample are listed, as sequenced in a study of tumor-infiltrating lymphocytes in oesophageal squamous cell carcinoma. TCRdb recomputed calls from the PCR reads with MiXCR, one row per CDR3 protein. This sample has roughly 16,000 distinct CDR3 sequences; approximately 43% occur once, and the top ten carry 41%. The specimen was blood. The receptors originated from a female donor with esophageal squamous cell carcinoma.

There are many counts of this clonotype. The V call is TRBV5-1, the J call TRBJ2-5; 7 positions agree with TRBD2. V gave up 0 bases and J gave up 11 bases; unmatched junction bases: 16. Germline V gives CDR1 SGHRS, CDR2 YFSETQ. This CDR3 region has 16 residues. The CDR3 spells CASSLGSGRRGGEQYF. CDR3 bases: TGCGCCAGCAGCTTGGGGTCTGGGAGACGCGGGGGTGAGCAGTACTTC.

This chain joins TRBV19 and TRBJ1-5; 9 nucleotides line up with TRBD1. The ends lost 2 bases at V and 3 bases at J; junction bases unmatched: 5. Germline CDR1 LNHDA, CDR2 SQIVND (reference sequence). CDR3 length: 16 residues. The CDR3 here is CASSIRGTGHNQPQHF. The CDR3 DNA sequence: TGTGCCAGTAGTATAAGAGGGACAGGGCACAATCAGCCCCAGCATTTT.

The gene calls are TRBV7-2 and TRBJ1-4, with D uncertain. The V gene lost 3 bases and the J gene lost 7 bases, with 6 bases spanning the gap. Germline loops: CDR1 SGHTA, CDR2 FQGNSA. CDR3 length equals 12 residues. This chain's CDR3 is CASSLLGEKLFF. CDR3 DNA sequence: TGTGCCAGCAGCTTGTTAGGTGAAAAACTGTTTTTT.

This clonotype appeared once. J is TRBJ2-7 and V is TRBV7-2, with 7 bases that match TRBD2. CDR1 and CDR2 from the germline V gene are SGHTA and FQGNSA. Trimming at V came to 3 bases and at J to 2 bases, leaving 4 bases not matched to a gene. The CDR3 runs to 14 residues. The CDR3 reads CASSLTSSPYEQYF. The CDR3 nucleotides are TGTGCCAGCAGCTTGACTAGCAGTCCCTACGAGCAGTACTTC. Combining the CDR3 with reference TRBV7-2 and TRBJ2-7 gives the whole variable domain GAGVSQSPSNKVTEKGKDVELRCDPISGHTALYWYRQSLGQGLEFLIYFQGNSAPDKSGLPSDRFSAERTGGSVSTLTIQRTQQEDSAVYLCASSLTSSPYEQYFGPGTRLTVT.

The chain's CDR3 is CASFRRQGSTEAFF. DNA for the CDR3: TGTGCCAGCTTCCGCCGACAGGGCAGCACTGAAGCTTTCTTT. V gene TRBV2 combines with J gene TRBJ1-1, with TRBD1 matching 7 bases. After removal of 8 bases from V and 4 bases from J, the junction contained 10 bases not matched to a gene. The CDR3 sequence is 14 residues long. Germline values: CDR1 SNHLY, CDR2 FYNNEI.

This clonotype was observed a few times. CDR3 coding DNA: TGTGCCAGCAGCTTAGTGGGCGGGGACGGCTACACCTTC. This encodes CASSLVGGDGYTF. The rearrangement joins TRBV13 to TRBJ1-2; weak D call: TRBD1 (5 bases). CDR1 and CDR2 (germline): PRHDT, FYEKMQ (reference sequence). This CDR3 has 13 amino acids. The germline V and J ends were trimmed by 1 base and 8 bases, with 11 bases remaining between them.

CDR3 nucleotide sequence: TGTGCCAGCAGCTCTCGTTGGGGGACAGCCTACGAGCAGTACTTC. This encodes CASSSRWGTAYEQYF. The chain links TRBV7-6 to TRBJ2-4, with 7 bases identical to TRBD1. The J call may be wrong; the DNA end is better matched by TRBJ2-7. The CDR3 has 15 amino acids. Germline values: CDR1 SGHVS, CDR2 FNYEAQ.

A note on this clonotype: The CDR3 end shows no conserved phenylalanine or tryptophan, and so a read error is likely. The DNA is left out, because the CDR3 cannot be placed on it with certainty; the CDR3 is given as TCRdb lists it. The genes are TRBV7-2 and TRBJ2-3; the table names TRBD2, a call not compared with the DNA. Germline CDR1 reads SGHTA; CDR2 reads FQGNSA. The CDR3 spans 19 amino acids, including both terminal residues. CDR3: CASSLVASGRGQETQYFGP.

The sample holds many counts of this clonotype. The genes are TRBV5-1 and TRBJ1-1; D is unresolved. The CDR3 loop spans 14 amino acids. The V and J ends lost 5 bases and 2 bases respectively, with 13 bases between them. Germline assignment: CDR1 SGHRS and CDR2 YFSETQ. CDR3 in DNA: TGCGCCAGCAGTCCCGGCCCTGGAAACACTGAAGCTTTCTTT. This codes for CASSPGPGNTEAFF. The variable domain in full, completed from reference TRBV5-1 and TRBJ1-1, reads KAGVTQTPRYLIKTRGQQVTLSCSPISGHRSVSWYQQTPGQGLQFLFEYFSETQRNKGNFPGRFSGRQFSNSRSEMNVSTLELGDSALYLCASSPGPGNTEAFFGQGTRLTVV.

This clonotype was detected a few times. V is TRBV7-3 and J is TRBJ2-3; the D is unclear. The DNA end is a closer match to TRBJ2-5, so the J assignment may be wrong. The germline CDR1 and CDR2 sequences are SGHTA and FQGTGA. The CDR3 is 13 amino acids. The CDR3 is CASSLNGEETQYF. In DNA, the CDR3 is TGTGCCAGCAGCTTAAACGGAGAAGAGACCCAGTACTTC.